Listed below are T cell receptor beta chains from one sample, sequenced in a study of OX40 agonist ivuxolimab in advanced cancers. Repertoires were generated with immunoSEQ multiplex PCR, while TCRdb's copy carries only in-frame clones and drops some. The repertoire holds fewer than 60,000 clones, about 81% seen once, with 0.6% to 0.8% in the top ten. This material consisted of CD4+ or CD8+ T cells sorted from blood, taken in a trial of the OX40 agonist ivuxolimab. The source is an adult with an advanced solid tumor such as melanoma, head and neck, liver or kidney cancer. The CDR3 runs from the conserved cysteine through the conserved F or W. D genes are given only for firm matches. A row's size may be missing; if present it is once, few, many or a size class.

TGTGCCAGCAGCGAGACCCCGGGGGGCGAGCAGTTCTTC,CASSETPGGEQFF,.,TRBV7-2,TRBJ2-1,.
TGTGCCAGCAGCAAAAACCCGGGTCGTCGGAACACCGGGGAGCTGTTTTTT,CASSKNPGRRNTGELFF,.,TRBV21-1,TRBJ2-2,.
TGTGCCAGCAGCGTTGTGGGGGGAGTTGGAAACACCATATATTTT,CASSVVGGVGNTIYF,.,TRBV9,TRBJ1-3,few
TGTGCCAGTAGTATTGGTAGGGTACCTAGCGGTTACACTAGCACAGATACGCAGTATTTT,CASSIGRVPSGYTSTDTQYF,TRBD2,TRBV19,TRBJ2-3,.
TGTGCCAGCTCCTTGGACAGGGTTGATTCACCCCTCCACTTT,CASSLDRVDSPLHF,TRBD1,TRBV11-3,TRBJ1-6,.
TGTGCCAGCAGCTCAGGGGGTAAACGGGTGGCAGATACGCAGTATTTT,CASSSGGKRVADTQYF,TRBD1,TRBV5-4,TRBJ2-3,.
TGTGCCAGCAGTCAAGTAGCGGTAGGCGAGCAGTACTTC,CASSQVAVGEQYF,.,TRBV2,TRBJ2-7,.
TGTGCCAGCAGATGGCAGGGATCTGAAGCTTTCTTT,CASRWQGSEAFF,.,TRBV2,TRBJ1-1,few
TGTGCCAGCAGTTTATGGGGGACAGGGTTCACCGGGGAGCTGTTTTTT,CASSLWGTGFTGELFF,TRBD1,TRBV27,TRBJ2-2,.
TGTGCCAGCAGCTTTGGACGGGAGACCCAGTACTTC,CASSFGRETQYF,.,TRBV7-2,TRBJ2-5,.
TGTGCCACCAGCAGAGAGAGGGACTCCATCCGGGGCTACACCTTC,CATSRERDSIRGYTF,.,TRBV15,TRBJ1-2,.
TGTGCCAGCAGTTTCGGCCTAATCACCGGGGAGCTGTTTTTT,CASSFGLITGELFF,.,TRBV27,TRBJ2-2,.
TGCGCCAGCAGTTTAGACTCTACCACGAGGGAGACCCAGTACTTC,CASSLDSTTRETQYF,.,TRBV10-1,TRBJ2-5,.
TGTGCCAGCAGCGGTGCCGGCAGGGGCCAAGAGACCCAGTACTTC,CASSGAGRGQETQYF,.,TRBV5-5,TRBJ2-5,.
TGCGCCAGCAGCTTGGCTCTGGCAGGGAGCGATGGCTACACCTTC,CASSLALAGSDGYTF,.,TRBV5-1,TRBJ1-2,.
TGTGCCAGCAACCCCGCGGGGGTAAGGTCCTACGAGCAGTACTTC,CASNPAGVRSYEQYF,TRBD2,TRBV6-5,TRBJ2-7,.
TGTGCCAGCAGGGGACAGGGCTCTAATGAAAAACTGTTTTTT,CASRGQGSNEKLFF,TRBD1,TRBV28,TRBJ1-4,.
TGTGCCAGCAGCCTGCCCGGGACAGGGGCGGTAGGCTACACCTTC,CASSLPGTGAVGYTF,TRBD1,TRBV7-3,TRBJ1-2,few
TGTGCCAGCAGTTTATGGGGGGCGCGAGGCACCGGGGAGCTGTTTTTT,CASSLWGARGTGELFF,.,TRBV27,TRBJ2-2,.
TGTGCCAGCAGCTCAAACAACAGGATGCACGAGCAGTACTTC,CASSSNNRMHEQYF,.,TRBV11-2,TRBJ2-7,once
TGTGCCAGCAGCTTGTGGGGGAGACAAGAGACCCAGTACTTC,CASSLWGRQETQYF,.,TRBV5-4,TRBJ2-5,.
TGCGCCAGCAGCTTCGGTAGCGGGGGGGCCAATGAGCAGTTCTTC,CASSFGSGGANEQFF,TRBD2,TRBV5-1,TRBJ2-1,.
TGTGCCAGCAGTTTAAGGCCCTACGAGCAGTACTTC,CASSLRPYEQYF,.,TRBV28,TRBJ2-7,once
TGTGCCAGTAATATGGACGGCGATAGCAATCAGCCCCAGCATTTT,CASNMDGDSNQPQHF,.,TRBV19,TRBJ1-5,.
TGTGCCAGCAGTGATCGGGGGACAGGGCCCTACAATGAGCAGTTCTTC,CASSDRGTGPYNEQFF,TRBD1,TRBV25-1,TRBJ2-1,.
TGTGCCAGTCACTCCAGGGGGCGCGATGAAAAACTGTTTTTT,CASHSRGRDEKLFF,TRBD1,TRBV19,TRBJ1-4,.
TGCGCCAGCAGTCTGACTAGCGGGTACCAAGAGACCCAGTACTTC,CASSLTSGYQETQYF,TRBD2,TRBV5-1,TRBJ2-5,.
TGTGCCAGCAGCTTAGCTCATATTCAGGGCACAGAAGCTTTCTTT,CASSLAHIQGTEAFF,.,TRBV7-2,TRBJ1-1,.
TGCGCCAGCAGCCAAACGAGAGGCGAGCAGTACTTC,CASSQTRGEQYF,.,TRBV4-1,TRBJ2-7,.
TGTGCCAGCAGCTTAGAGACCCAGTACTTC,CASSLETQYF,.,TRBV7-9,TRBJ2-5,.
TGTGCCAGCAGTTTGGGGGGAGTTCCCGGGGAGCTGTTTTTT,CASSLGGVPGELFF,.,TRBV27,TRBJ2-2,.
TGTGCCAGCAGCGGGACAGGGGAGCGGCAAGAGACCCAGTACTTC,CASSGTGERQETQYF,TRBD1,TRBV5-4,TRBJ2-5,few
TGTGCCAGCAGCCAGGTGGGGGGGAGCACAGATACGCAGTATTTT,CASSQVGGSTDTQYF,TRBD2,TRBV14,TRBJ2-3,.
TGTGCCAGCAGCTTACCGGGGGTGGATACGCAGTATTTT,CASSLPGVDTQYF,.,TRBV7-8,TRBJ2-3,.
TGTGCCAGCAGCCGGAAACTAGCGGGGGGGGAAGAGACCCAGTACTTC,CASSRKLAGGEETQYF,TRBD2,TRBV5-4,TRBJ2-5,.
TGTGCCAGTAGCCAGGGTTCAGCTAACTATGGCTACACCTTC,CASSQGSANYGYTF,.,TRBV19,TRBJ1-2,.
TGTGCCAGCAGCTTAAACGACAGAGGAAAAGCGAAAGAGACCCAGTACTTC,CASSLNDRGKAKETQYF,.,TRBV11-3,TRBJ2-5,.
TGTGCCAGCAGCCCAACAGGGCCAAATAATTCACCCCTCCACTTT,CASSPTGPNNSPLHF,.,TRBV7-3,TRBJ1-6,.
TGTGCCAGCAGACAGGTCGGGTCCTCCTACAATGAGCAGTTCTTC,CASRQVGSSYNEQFF,.,TRBV6-5,TRBJ2-1,.
TGTGCCAGCACCCGGGAGACAGGGGCCGAAGCTTTCTTT,CASTRETGAEAFF,TRBD1,TRBV2,TRBJ1-1,.
TGTGCCAGCAGCTTGGAACTAGCGGGGGCTACAGATACGCAGTATTTT,CASSLELAGATDTQYF,TRBD2,TRBV5-6,TRBJ2-3,.
TGCGCCAGCAGCTTGGTCCCCGGGGCCGATAACACTGAAGCTTTCTTT,CASSLVPGADNTEAFF,.,TRBV5-1,TRBJ1-1,.
TGTGCCAGCAGCTTACGGGTTGAGGATACGCAGTATTTT,CASSLRVEDTQYF,.,TRBV5-4,TRBJ2-3,.
TGTGCCAGCAGCGTAGGTCCGCTAGATAATTCACCCCTCCACTTT,CASSVGPLDNSPLHF,.,TRBV9,TRBJ1-6,.
TGCGCCAGCAGCTTGGATAGCGGGGCGAACAATGAGCAGTTCTTC,CASSLDSGANNEQFF,TRBD2,TRBV5-1,TRBJ2-1,.
TGTGCCAGCAGCCAAGACGAGCGGGGTAGTTGGACCGGGGAGCTGTTTTTT,CASSQDERGSWTGELFF,TRBD2,TRBV14,TRBJ2-2,.
TGTGCCAGCAGCTTGGCGGGGGGAGGTGCCAAAAACATTCAGTACTTC,CASSLAGGGAKNIQYF,TRBD2,TRBV5-4,TRBJ2-4,.
TGTGCCAGCAGCGCCTTTAGTGGGACAGATACGCAGTATTTT,CASSAFSGTDTQYF,.,TRBV11-1,TRBJ2-3,.
TGTGCCAGCACTCGAAGAGGGGCGACAGGGAGCGGCACTGAAGCTTTCTTT,CASTRRGATGSGTEAFF,TRBD1,TRBV2,TRBJ1-1,.
TGTGCCAGCAGCTTAGGGACGAACTACGAGCAGTACTTC,CASSLGTNYEQYF,.,TRBV7-2,TRBJ2-7,.
TGCGCCAGCAGCCAGGTCAGACAGGGGGAGTTTAGGCCCCAGCATTTT,CASSQVRQGEFRPQHF,TRBD1,TRBV4-1,TRBJ1-5,few
TGCGCCAGCAGAAAGAGGACAGGACGCCAAGAGACCCAGTACTTC,CASRKRTGRQETQYF,TRBD1,TRBV5-1,TRBJ2-5,.